This TCR beta chain was retrieved from a study of vaccination effects on CD4 cells after COVID-19. This clone has a handful of counts. Its antigen is currently unknown. The CDR3 runs to 16 residues. Trimming took off 4 bases at V and 4 bases at J, with 16 bases between the two ends. Germline V CDR1 and CDR2: LGHDT, YNNKEL (reference sequence). Researchers isolated CD4+ T cells once approximately eleven days of culture had elapsed. It was two doses of either the BNT162b2 or mRNA-1273 vaccine that participants received. Sequencing used immunoSEQ multiplex PCR; TCRdb keeps in-frame clones, though not all of them. The table lists around 62,000 clones, around 69% of them singletons.

This rearrangement joins TRBV3-1 (or the pseudogene TRBV3-2) to TRBJ2-2; perhaps TRBD1 as D (5 bases). The origin of this receptor is a human donor who received a COVID-19 vaccine. The specimen was CD4+ T cells from PBMCs cultured without peptide, collected after COVID-19 vaccination. The CDR3 here is CASSRKRGRTTGELFF. The CDR3 region has the DNA TGTGCCAGCAGCCGCAAAAGGGGCAGGACCACCGGGGAGCTGTTTTTT.